This TCR beta chain derives from a study of cytomegalovirus exposure and HLA in healthy donors. Study context: Around 80 million unique TCRs from HLA-typed donors were held in an early data release. Broader study findings: Association of about 17,000 TCR beta sequences with HLA alleles was found at 0.05 false discovery rate in a later analysis. Rare TCR sequences predominated, though certain public TCRs were found in many donors.

Amplification used 60 Vbeta primers and 13 Jbeta primers. TCRdb's copy holds only in-frame clones and misses some; the assay was immunoSEQ multiplex PCR. The table has 200,000 to 250,000 clones, roughly 84% seen once. With respect to this clone: Its antigen is unknown.

The CDR3 runs 13 residues. With 5 bases clipped from V and 2 bases from J, the junction kept 4 bases outside the gene matches. Germline CDR1 reads GTSNPN; CDR2 reads SVGIG (reference sequence). The chain is built from TRBV30 and TRBJ2-5; TRBD1 agrees at 8 bases. This clonotype was sampled from a boy between 2 and 10 years old in good health and CMV-seronegative. The sample taken for sequencing was PBMCs. CDR3 in DNA: TGTGCCTGGGAGAGGACAGGGCAAGAGACCCAGTACTTC. It yields the protein CAWERTGQETQYF.